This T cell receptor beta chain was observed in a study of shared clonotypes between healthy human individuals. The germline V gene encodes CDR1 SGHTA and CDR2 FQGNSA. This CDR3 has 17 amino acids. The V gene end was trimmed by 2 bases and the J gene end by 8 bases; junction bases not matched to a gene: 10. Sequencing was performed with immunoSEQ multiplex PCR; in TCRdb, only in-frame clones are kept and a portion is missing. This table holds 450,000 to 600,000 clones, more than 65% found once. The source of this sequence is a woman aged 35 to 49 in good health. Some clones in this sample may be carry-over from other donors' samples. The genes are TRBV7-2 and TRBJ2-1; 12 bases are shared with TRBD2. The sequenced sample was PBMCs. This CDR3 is CASSLQTSGGALDEQFF. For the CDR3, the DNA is TGTGCCAGCAGCTTACAGACTAGCGGGGGCGCTTTGGATGAGCAGTTCTTC.